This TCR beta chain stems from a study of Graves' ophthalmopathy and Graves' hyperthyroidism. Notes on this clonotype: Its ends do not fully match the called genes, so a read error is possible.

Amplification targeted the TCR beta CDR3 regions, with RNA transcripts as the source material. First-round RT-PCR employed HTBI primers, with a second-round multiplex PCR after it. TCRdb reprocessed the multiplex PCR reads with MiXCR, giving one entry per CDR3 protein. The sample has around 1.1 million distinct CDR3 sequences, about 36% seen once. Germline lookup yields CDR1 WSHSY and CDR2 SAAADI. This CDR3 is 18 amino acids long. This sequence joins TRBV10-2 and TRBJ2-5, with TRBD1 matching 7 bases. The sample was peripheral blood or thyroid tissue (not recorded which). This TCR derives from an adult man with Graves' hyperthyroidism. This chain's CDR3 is CASSQEGSSGPRGETQYF. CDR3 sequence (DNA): TGTGCCAGCAGCCAAGAAGGATCTTCGGGACCCAGGGGGGAGACCCAGTACTTC.